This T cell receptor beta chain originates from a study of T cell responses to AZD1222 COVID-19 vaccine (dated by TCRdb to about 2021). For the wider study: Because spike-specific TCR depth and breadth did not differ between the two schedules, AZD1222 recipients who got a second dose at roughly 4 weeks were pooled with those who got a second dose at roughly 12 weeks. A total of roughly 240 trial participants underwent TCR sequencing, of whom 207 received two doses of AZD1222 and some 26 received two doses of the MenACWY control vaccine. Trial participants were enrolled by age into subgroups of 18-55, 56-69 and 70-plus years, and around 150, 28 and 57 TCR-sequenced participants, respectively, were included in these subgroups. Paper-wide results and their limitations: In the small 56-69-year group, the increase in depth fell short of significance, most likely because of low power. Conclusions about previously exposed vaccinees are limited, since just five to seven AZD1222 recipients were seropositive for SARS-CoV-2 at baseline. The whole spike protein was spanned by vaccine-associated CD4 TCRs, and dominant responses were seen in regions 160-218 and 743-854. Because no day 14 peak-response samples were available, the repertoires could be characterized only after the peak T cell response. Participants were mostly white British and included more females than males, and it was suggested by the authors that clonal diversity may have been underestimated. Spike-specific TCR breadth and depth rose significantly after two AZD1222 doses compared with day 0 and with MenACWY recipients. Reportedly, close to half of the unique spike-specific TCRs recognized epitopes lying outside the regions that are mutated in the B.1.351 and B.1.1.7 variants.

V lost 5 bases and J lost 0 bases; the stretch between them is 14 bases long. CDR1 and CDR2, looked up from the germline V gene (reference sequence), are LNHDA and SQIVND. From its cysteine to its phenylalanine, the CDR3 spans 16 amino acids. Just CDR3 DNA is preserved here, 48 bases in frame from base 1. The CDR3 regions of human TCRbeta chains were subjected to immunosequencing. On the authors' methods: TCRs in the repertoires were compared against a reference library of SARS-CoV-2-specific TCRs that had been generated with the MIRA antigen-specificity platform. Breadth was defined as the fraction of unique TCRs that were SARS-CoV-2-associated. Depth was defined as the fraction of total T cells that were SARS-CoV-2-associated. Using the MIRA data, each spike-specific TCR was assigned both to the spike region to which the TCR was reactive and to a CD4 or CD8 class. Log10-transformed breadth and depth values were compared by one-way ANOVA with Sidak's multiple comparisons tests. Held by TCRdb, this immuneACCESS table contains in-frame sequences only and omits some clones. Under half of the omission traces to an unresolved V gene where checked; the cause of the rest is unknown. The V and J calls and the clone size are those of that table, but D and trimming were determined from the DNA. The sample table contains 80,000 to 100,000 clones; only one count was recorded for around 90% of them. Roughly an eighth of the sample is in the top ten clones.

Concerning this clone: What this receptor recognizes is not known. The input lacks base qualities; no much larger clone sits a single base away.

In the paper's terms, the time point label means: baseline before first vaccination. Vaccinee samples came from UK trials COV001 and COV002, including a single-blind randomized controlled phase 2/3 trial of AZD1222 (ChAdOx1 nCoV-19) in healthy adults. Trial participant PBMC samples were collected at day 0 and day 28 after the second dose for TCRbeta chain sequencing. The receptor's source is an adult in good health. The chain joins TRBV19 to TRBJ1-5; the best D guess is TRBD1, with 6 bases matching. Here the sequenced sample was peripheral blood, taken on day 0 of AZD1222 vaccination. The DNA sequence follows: TGTGCCAGTAGTTCCGACAGGTACAGTAGCAATCAGCCCCAGCATTTT. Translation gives CASSSDRYSSNQPQHF.